The entry that follows covers one T cell receptor beta chain sequence. The target antigen is unknown. Germline V gene lookup returns CDR1 KGHSH and CDR2 LQKENI. The CDR3 spans 15 residues. V gave up 1 base and J gave up 1 base, with 10 bases separating them. This entry belongs to a study of shared clonotypes between healthy human individuals. General study points: All-four-donor shared clonotypes had higher generation probabilities than non-shared clonotypes did.

Several immunoSEQ 96-well plates shared each subset's DNA, each plate a replicate. The repertoire was sequenced with immunoSEQ multiplex PCR; TCRdb's copy has only in-frame clones and lacks some. This repertoire shows 2 million or so clones, roughly 96% found once; its top ten account for 0.1% to 0.15%. The J gene is TRBJ1-1, the V gene TRBV18; D is unclear. Material for sequencing was naive CD4+ T cells sorted from blood. Subset: CD45RA+ positively selected. The sequence was collected from a man younger than 30 in good health. In nucleotides, the CDR3 is TGTGCCAGCTCACCACGCAGAAGCGAGAACACTGAAGCTTTCTTT. Residues: CASSPRRSENTEAFF. The full variable domain, its missing parts supplied by reference TRBV18 and TRBJ1-1, is NAGVMQNPRHLVRRRGQEARLRCSPMKGHSHVYWYRQLPEEGLKFMVYLQKENIIDESGMPKERFSAEFPKEGPSILRIQQVVRGDSAAYFCASSPRRSENTEAFFGQGTRLTVV.